A selection of T cell receptor beta chains follows, all from one sample in a study of human T cells and chemical hapten exposure. TCRdb recomputed calls from the 5' RACE reads with MiXCR, one row per CDR3 protein. The table records 95,000 to 120,000 distinct CDR3 sequences, roughly 18% of them present only once. All receptors come from a human donor in good health. The CDR3 runs from the conserved cysteine through the conserved F or W. Fields, in order: D gene, V gene, clone size, J gene, CDR3 DNA, CDR3 protein. A D gene is named only where the DNA matches it firmly. Clone size is stated in some rows and not others, as once, few, many or a class when expanded.

D gene: TRBD2
V gene: TRBV9
clone size: NA
J gene: TRBJ2-7
CDR3 DNA: TGTGCCAGCAGCTTAGCTGCTAGCGGAGCTTACGAGCAGTACTTC
CDR3 protein: CASSLAASGAYEQYF

D gene: TRBD2
V gene: TRBV27
clone size: NA
J gene: TRBJ2-3
CDR3 DNA: TGTGCCAGCAGTTCCCCAGCGGGAGCTGGCACAGATACGCAGTATTTT
CDR3 protein: CASSSPAGAGTDTQYF

D gene: NA
V gene: TRBV29-1
clone size: NA
J gene: TRBJ2-3
CDR3 DNA: TGCAGCGTTTCGGCCCCCGCGGGTTCAGATACGCAGTATTTT
CDR3 protein: CSVSAPAGSDTQYF

D gene: NA
V gene: TRBV9
clone size: few
J gene: TRBJ1-6
CDR3 DNA: TGTGCCAGCAGCGTAGGCGTTTATTCACCCCTCCACTTT
CDR3 protein: CASSVGVYSPLHF

D gene: NA
V gene: TRBV5-1
clone size: few
J gene: TRBJ2-1
CDR3 DNA: TGCGCCAGCAGCTTGGCCTCGGGCAGTGTAGCGAATGAGCAGTTCTTC
CDR3 protein: CASSLASGSVANEQFF

D gene: NA
V gene: TRBV4-1
clone size: NA
J gene: TRBJ1-1
CDR3 DNA: TGCGCCAGCAGCCAAGATATGGGGAGATATGAAGCTTTCTTT
CDR3 protein: CASSQDMGRYEAFF

D gene: NA
V gene: TRBV12-3/TRBV12-4
clone size: NA
J gene: TRBJ1-2
CDR3 DNA: TGTGCCAGCAGACTGGACAGTGCGGGGAATTCTTATGGCTACACCTTC
CDR3 protein: CASRLDSAGNSYGYTF

D gene: NA
V gene: TRBV5-1
clone size: few
J gene: TRBJ1-3
CDR3 DNA: TGCGCCAGCAGCCCGGCTCCTACGTTAGTCTCTGGAAACACCATATATTTT
CDR3 protein: CASSPAPTLVSGNTIYF

D gene: TRBD1
V gene: TRBV29-1
clone size: few
J gene: TRBJ1-5
CDR3 DNA: TGCAGCGCCATACCGGGACAGGGGAATCAGCCCCAGCATTTT
CDR3 protein: CSAIPGQGNQPQHF

D gene: TRBD1
V gene: TRBV10-3
clone size: few
J gene: TRBJ1-5
CDR3 DNA: TGTGCCATCAGTGTGGGGGGACAGGGAGATCAGCCCCAGCATTTT
CDR3 protein: CAISVGGQGDQPQHF

D gene: TRBD1
V gene: TRBV2
clone size: few
J gene: TRBJ1-1
CDR3 DNA: TGTGCCAGCAGGGGACAGCCAAACACTGAAGCTTTCTTT
CDR3 protein: CASRGQPNTEAFF

D gene: NA
V gene: TRBV28
clone size: many
J gene: TRBJ1-3
CDR3 DNA: TGTGCCAGCAGTTTCGCCTCTGGAAACACCATATATTTT
CDR3 protein: CASSFASGNTIYF

D gene: TRBD2
V gene: TRBV27
clone size: many
J gene: TRBJ2-3
CDR3 DNA: TGTGCCAGCAGTTCCGGACTAGCGGGGCTTAGCACAGATACGCAGTATTTT
CDR3 protein: CASSSGLAGLSTDTQYF

D gene: TRBD2
V gene: TRBV13
clone size: NA
J gene: TRBJ2-1
CDR3 DNA: TGTGCCAGCAGCTTCTCACTAGCGGGAGGCTTTAACAATGAGCAGTTCTTC
CDR3 protein: CASSFSLAGGFNNEQFF

D gene: TRBD2
V gene: TRBV20-1
clone size: NA
J gene: TRBJ2-5
CDR3 DNA: TGCAGTGTGGGTGATACTAGCGGCCCACAAGAGACCCAGTACTTC
CDR3 protein: CSVGDTSGPQETQYF

D gene: TRBD2
V gene: TRBV19
clone size: few
J gene: TRBJ2-2
CDR3 DNA: TGTGCCACCTGGACTAGCGAGGTTAACACCGGGGAGCTGTTTTTT
CDR3 protein: CATWTSEVNTGELFF

D gene: NA
V gene: TRBV29-1
clone size: few
J gene: TRBJ1-1
CDR3 DNA: TGCAGCGTCCAGACAGGTTTGAACACTGAAGCTTTCTTT
CDR3 protein: CSVQTGLNTEAFF

D gene: NA
V gene: TRBV30
clone size: NA
J gene: TRBJ2-1
CDR3 DNA: TGTGCCTGGAGCTGGCTAGCAGGCAATGAGCAGTTCTTC
CDR3 protein: CAWSWLAGNEQFF

D gene: NA
V gene: TRBV4-1
clone size: NA
J gene: TRBJ1-4
CDR3 DNA: TGCGCCAGCAGCCAAGATCGGCGAGAGTTCGAAAAACTGTTTTTT
CDR3 protein: CASSQDRREFEKLFF

D gene: NA
V gene: TRBV5-1
clone size: few
J gene: TRBJ1-6
CDR3 DNA: TGCGCCAGCAGCTTGAGGGGGAATTCACCCCTCCACTTT
CDR3 protein: CASSLRGNSPLHF

D gene: NA
V gene: TRBV5-1
clone size: few
J gene: TRBJ1-4
CDR3 DNA: TGCGCCAGCAGCGCGGACCCCAGAAGGGAAAAACTGTTTTTT
CDR3 protein: CASSADPRREKLFF

D gene: NA
V gene: TRBV19
clone size: NA
J gene: TRBJ1-2
CDR3 DNA: TGTGCCAGTAGTATAGCAGGAAGCTCGCGAGACGATGGCTACACCTTC
CDR3 protein: CASSIAGSSRDDGYTF

D gene: NA
V gene: TRBV18
clone size: few
J gene: TRBJ1-2
CDR3 DNA: TGTGCCAGCTCAGCAGAGTTAGACTATGGCTACACCTTC
CDR3 protein: CASSAELDYGYTF

D gene: TRBD1
V gene: TRBV27
clone size: NA
J gene: TRBJ1-1
CDR3 DNA: TGTGCCAGCAGGAAACAGGGGGGGGAGAACACTGAAGCTTTCTTT
CDR3 protein: CASRKQGGENTEAFF

D gene: TRBD2
V gene: TRBV28
clone size: few
J gene: TRBJ2-3
CDR3 DNA: TGTGCCAGCAGTTTATTTAGCGGGAGGGTCGCAGATACGCAGTATTTT
CDR3 protein: CASSLFSGRVADTQYF

D gene: TRBD1
V gene: TRBV5-1
clone size: NA
J gene: TRBJ2-1
CDR3 DNA: TGCGCCAGCAGCTCACGGGACAGGGCGGATGAGCAGTTCTTC
CDR3 protein: CASSSRDRADEQFF

D gene: TRBD2
V gene: TRBV20-1
clone size: NA
J gene: TRBJ2-4
CDR3 DNA: TGCAGTGCTAGAACCGGGACTAGCGGGCACAAAAACATTCAGTACTTC
CDR3 protein: CSARTGTSGHKNIQYF

D gene: NA
V gene: TRBV3-1
clone size: NA
J gene: TRBJ2-1
CDR3 DNA: TGTGCCAGCAGCCACCCCCCGGGGAGTAGCGGATACAATGAGCAGTTCTTC
CDR3 protein: CASSHPPGSSGYNEQFF

D gene: TRBD1
V gene: TRBV24-1
clone size: NA
J gene: TRBJ2-7
CDR3 DNA: TGTGCCACCAGTGCTACGGACAGGGGAGGTTACGAGCAGTACTTC
CDR3 protein: CATSATDRGGYEQYF

D gene: NA
V gene: TRBV6-5
clone size: NA
J gene: TRBJ1-1
CDR3 DNA: TGTGCCAGCAGTTACGGGCAGTATAGGACTGAAGCTTTCTTT
CDR3 protein: CASSYGQYRTEAFF

D gene: TRBD2
V gene: TRBV7-9
clone size: few
J gene: TRBJ2-7
CDR3 DNA: TGTGCCAGCAGCGCCGCCGGGACTAGCTACGAGCAGTACTTC
CDR3 protein: CASSAAGTSYEQYF

D gene: TRBD2
V gene: TRBV25-1
clone size: NA
J gene: TRBJ2-7
CDR3 DNA: TGTGCCAGCAGTGCGTCTAGCGGATACTCCTACGAGCAGTACTTC
CDR3 protein: CASSASSGYSYEQYF

D gene: TRBD1
V gene: TRBV9
clone size: NA
J gene: TRBJ2-3
CDR3 DNA: TGTGCCAGCAGCGTAGAGGCAGGGGGCGCGCTCACAGATACGCAGTATTTT
CDR3 protein: CASSVEAGGALTDTQYF

D gene: TRBD2
V gene: TRBV10-2
clone size: many
J gene: TRBJ2-5
CDR3 DNA: TGCGCCAGCAGTGAGTCCGGACTAGCCAGACTCGAGGAGACCCAGTACTTC
CDR3 protein: CASSESGLARLEETQYF

D gene: TRBD1
V gene: TRBV18
clone size: NA
J gene: TRBJ1-1
CDR3 DNA: TGTGCCAGCTCGCCGGGACAGGGTGTGGCTGAAGCTTTCTTT
CDR3 protein: CASSPGQGVAEAFF

D gene: NA
V gene: TRBV29-1
clone size: NA
J gene: TRBJ2-7
CDR3 DNA: TGCAGCGTTGCCAGCCCTAGTTACGAGCAGTACTTC
CDR3 protein: CSVASPSYEQYF

D gene: NA
V gene: TRBV10-2
clone size: few
J gene: TRBJ2-1
CDR3 DNA: TGCGCCAGCGGGCGAAGCTCCTACAATGAGCAGTTCTTC
CDR3 protein: CASGRSSYNEQFF

D gene: NA
V gene: TRBV28
clone size: NA
J gene: TRBJ1-2
CDR3 DNA: TGTGCCAGCAGTTTACCTATAGGCCAGGCCTATGGCTACACCTTC
CDR3 protein: CASSLPIGQAYGYTF

D gene: NA
V gene: TRBV28
clone size: many
J gene: TRBJ2-7
CDR3 DNA: TGTGCCAGCAGTTTAGGCAGGAACTACGAGCAGTACTTC
CDR3 protein: CASSLGRNYEQYF

D gene: TRBD1
V gene: TRBV6-1
clone size: few
J gene: TRBJ1-4
CDR3 DNA: TGTGCCAGCAGGCCAGGGACAGGGGGCCTTGGGACTAATGAAAAACTGTTTTTT
CDR3 protein: CASRPGTGGLGTNEKLFF

D gene: TRBD2
V gene: TRBV6-2/TRBV6-3
clone size: NA
J gene: TRBJ2-1
CDR3 DNA: TGTGCCAGCAGTCCTTGGACTAGCGGGAGCTCCTACAATGAGCAGTTCTTC
CDR3 protein: CASSPWTSGSSYNEQFF

D gene: TRBD1
V gene: TRBV6-6
clone size: NA
J gene: TRBJ1-5
CDR3 DNA: TGTGCCAGCAGACAACCGGGACAGGGGGCCGAGCAGCCCCAGCATTTT
CDR3 protein: CASRQPGQGAEQPQHF

D gene: NA
V gene: TRBV9
clone size: NA
J gene: TRBJ2-1
CDR3 DNA: TGTGCCAGCAGCCCCTACCGGGGGGCGGTCTCCTACAATGAGCAGTTCTTC
CDR3 protein: CASSPYRGAVSYNEQFF

D gene: NA
V gene: TRBV20-1
clone size: NA
J gene: TRBJ1-1
CDR3 DNA: TGCAGTCCCCTGGAAGCTTTCTTT
CDR3 protein: CSPLEAFF

D gene: TRBD2
V gene: TRBV7-8
clone size: NA
J gene: TRBJ2-3
CDR3 DNA: TGTGCCAGCAGCTCTCGACTAGCGGGAGAGGTAGATACGCAGTATTTT
CDR3 protein: CASSSRLAGEVDTQYF

D gene: TRBD1
V gene: TRBV28
clone size: few
J gene: TRBJ1-1
CDR3 DNA: TGTGCCAGCAGTTTAGGGGACAGACGACGGGAGGACACTGAAGCTTTCTTT
CDR3 protein: CASSLGDRRREDTEAFF

D gene: NA
V gene: TRBV28
clone size: NA
J gene: TRBJ2-6
CDR3 DNA: TGTGCCAGCACCTCCCGGTCCGACCTGACTTTC
CDR3 protein: CASTSRSDLTF

D gene: NA
V gene: TRBV21-1
clone size: few
J gene: TRBJ1-5
CDR3 DNA: TGTGCCAGCAGCAAAGCTTATTGTGGTGGACAGTTCGAACAGCCCCAGCATTTT
CDR3 protein: CASSKAYCGGQFEQPQHF

D gene: TRBD1
V gene: TRBV29-1
clone size: NA
J gene: TRBJ1-1
CDR3 DNA: TGCAGCGTTGGGGGACAGGGGATCACTGAAGCTTTCTTT
CDR3 protein: CSVGGQGITEAFF

D gene: TRBD2
V gene: TRBV9
clone size: NA
J gene: TRBJ2-7
CDR3 DNA: TGTGCCAGCAGCCTGACTAGCGGGAGTGGATACGAGCAGTACTTC
CDR3 protein: CASSLTSGSGYEQYF

D gene: NA
V gene: TRBV12-3/TRBV12-4
clone size: many
J gene: TRBJ2-3
CDR3 DNA: TGTGCCAGCAGTCCAACAGGGAACGGTGGGCAGTATTTT
CDR3 protein: CASSPTGNGGQYF

D gene: NA
V gene: TRBV20-1
clone size: NA
J gene: TRBJ1-1
CDR3 DNA: TGCAGTGCTAGGGCAGGTAACACTGAAGCTTTCTTT
CDR3 protein: CSARAGNTEAFF

D gene: TRBD1
V gene: TRBV7-3
clone size: NA
J gene: TRBJ2-3
CDR3 DNA: TGTGCCAGCAGCTCAGGGGGTTCCCTCACAGATACGCAGTATTTT
CDR3 protein: CASSSGGSLTDTQYF

D gene: NA
V gene: TRBV29-1
clone size: few
J gene: TRBJ2-5
CDR3 DNA: TGCAGCGTTGTCAGAAAAGAGACCCAGTACTTC
CDR3 protein: CSVVRKETQYF

D gene: NA
V gene: TRBV9
clone size: NA
J gene: TRBJ1-4
CDR3 DNA: TGTGCCAGCAGCGTAGACCTATCTAATGAAAAACTGTTTTTT
CDR3 protein: CASSVDLSNEKLFF

D gene: TRBD1
V gene: TRBV5-1
clone size: few
J gene: TRBJ1-2
CDR3 DNA: TGCGCCAGCAGCTTGGAAGACAGGGGGACTGGGGGCTACACCTTC
CDR3 protein: CASSLEDRGTGGYTF